Listed below are T cell receptor beta chains from one sample, sequenced in a study of cytomegalovirus exposure and HLA in healthy donors. The protocol was immunoSEQ multiplex PCR, while the TCRdb copy is restricted to in-frame clones and leaves out a portion. Of fewer than 150,000 clones listed, 70% to 80% are singletons. The sequencing input was PBMCs. The receptors derive from a woman younger than 45 in good health and CMV-seropositive. CDR3s leave out the opening cysteine and the closing phenylalanine or tryptophan.

v_call: TRBV6-5; cdr3_aa: ASRASRGLSTEAF
v_call: TRBV15; cdr3_aa: ATARDKGEQY
v_call: TRBV5-4; cdr3_aa: ASSLTGGSGIETQH
v_call: TRBV4-2; cdr3_aa: ASSPMQGDSNQPQH
v_call: TRBV5-5; cdr3_aa: ASSRRYGEDGELF
v_call: TRBV25-1; cdr3_aa: ASSESRGRGSTEAF
v_call: TRBV5-1; cdr3_aa: ASSVGLEQY
v_call: TRBV5-1; cdr3_aa: ASSLVTEVNGYT
v_call: TRBV5-1; cdr3_aa: ASSLQGSNEKLF
v_call: TRBV29-1; cdr3_aa: SVLIRDRGDYGYT
v_call: TRBV4-1; cdr3_aa: ASNRGTGGMGNTEAF
v_call: TRBV14; cdr3_aa: ASSQDLPSGRTPYEQY
v_call: TRBV19; cdr3_aa: ASSAIQGGQPQH
v_call: TRBV5-6; cdr3_aa: ASSPLQGQNSPLH
v_call: TRBV18; cdr3_aa: ASSPSPGYEQY
v_call: TRBV19; cdr3_aa: ASSILAGTQNQPQH
v_call: TRBV6-4; cdr3_aa: ASSDGLAGDNEQF
v_call: TRBV6-1; cdr3_aa: ASSEQVARRLGTDTQY
v_call: TRBV2; cdr3_aa: ASTSGGPTYEQY
v_call: TRBV9; cdr3_aa: ASSLSGNTDTQY
v_call: TRBV7-9; cdr3_aa: ASSLVTSGNEQY
v_call: TRBV6-1; cdr3_aa: ASPRDRGGEAF
v_call: TRBV7-8; cdr3_aa: ASSLRGRDLSGYT